The 7 T cell receptor beta chains below were found in one sample sequenced in a study of cytomegalovirus exposure and HLA in healthy donors. Profiling relied on immunoSEQ multiplex PCR, and the TCRdb table lists in-frame clones only, not all of them. Among roughly 100,000 clones, about 88% were seen once, and the ten largest hold about 4%. Specimen: PBMCs. The receptors shown here come from a woman younger than 30 in good health and CMV-seropositive.

The chain uses TRBV7-9 and TRBJ2-7, with D maybe TRBD2 (5 bases). Trimming stripped 1 base from V and 0 bases from J, with 10 bases between. CDR1 is SEHNR, CDR2 FQNEAQ, per germline (reference sequence). The CDR3 extends over 15 amino acids. CDR3 nucleotide sequence: TGTGCCAGCAGCTTAGTAGCGCTTAGCTCCTACGAGCAGTACTTC. Its protein product is CASSLVALSSYEQYF.

This clone was counted a few times. This chain uses TRBV28 with TRBJ1-1, with D maybe TRBD1 (5 bases). The V end lost 8 bases, the J end lost 8 bases, and 15 bases lay between the germline ends. This CDR3 region has 12 residues. From germline, CDR1 is MDHEN and CDR2 SYDVKM. The CDR3 nucleotides read TGTGCCAGCTCAAAAAGGGGTTGGGAAGCTTTCTTT. This sequence encodes CASSKRGWEAFF. The entire variable domain, with the rest obtained from reference TRBV28 and TRBJ1-1, is as follows: DVKVTQSSRYLVKRTGEKVFLECVQDMDHENMFWYRQDPGLGLRLIYFSYDVKMKEKGDIPEGYSVSREKKERFSLILESASTNQTSMYLCASSKRGWEAFFGQGTRLTVV.

The rearrangement uses TRBV7-3 and TRBJ1-1; D is ambiguous. Germline assignment: CDR1 SGHTA and CDR2 FQGTGA. V was shortened by 6 bases and J by 1 base, with 9 bases between the two germline ends. The CDR3 is 13 amino acids. In DNA form, the CDR3 reads TGTGCCAGCAGAATAGATCCGAACACTGAAGCTTTCTTT. Translated: CASRIDPNTEAFF.

The gene calls are TRBV7-6 and TRBJ1-1; 8 positions agree with TRBD1. The CDR3 covers 13 residues. CDR1 is SGHVS, CDR2 FNYEAQ, per germline. Losses at the gene ends were 6 bases for V and 4 bases for J; bases not matched to a gene: 4. In DNA form, the CDR3 reads TGTGCCAGCAGATCTGACAGGGGCACTGAAGCTTTCTTT. It codes for CASRSDRGTEAFF.

This chain joins TRBV5-1 and TRBJ2-1; 7 bases align to TRBD1. From germline, CDR1 is SGHRS and CDR2 YFSETQ. J lost 0 bases, V lost 5 bases, and 8 bases had no gene match. CDR3 length: 16 amino acids. CDR3 coding DNA: TGCGCCAGCAGGCTACAGGGGCTTAGCTCCTACAATGAGCAGTTCTTC. This gives the protein CASRLQGLSSYNEQFF.

The chain carries TRBV5-1 and TRBJ1-1; D might be TRBD1 (6 bases). Trimming shortened V by 4 bases and J by 1 base, and 8 bases separated the two germline ends. Germline CDR1 reads SGHRS; CDR2 reads YFSETQ. The CDR3 has 13 residues. The CDR3 coding sequence is TGCGCCAGCAGCAACAGGGCGAACACTGAAGCTTTCTTT. The encoded protein is CASSNRANTEAFF.

The chain links TRBV2 to TRBJ2-3; TRBD2 aligns across 8 bases. The junction had 9 bases not matched to a gene; V was cut back by 4 bases and J by 6 bases. Germline assignment: CDR1 SNHLY and CDR2 FYNNEI. This CDR3 has 15 residues. The CDR3 is CASSGSGGPRDTQYF. The CDR3 DNA sequence: TGTGCCAGCAGTGGCTCGGGGGGGCCTCGGGATACGCAGTATTTT.